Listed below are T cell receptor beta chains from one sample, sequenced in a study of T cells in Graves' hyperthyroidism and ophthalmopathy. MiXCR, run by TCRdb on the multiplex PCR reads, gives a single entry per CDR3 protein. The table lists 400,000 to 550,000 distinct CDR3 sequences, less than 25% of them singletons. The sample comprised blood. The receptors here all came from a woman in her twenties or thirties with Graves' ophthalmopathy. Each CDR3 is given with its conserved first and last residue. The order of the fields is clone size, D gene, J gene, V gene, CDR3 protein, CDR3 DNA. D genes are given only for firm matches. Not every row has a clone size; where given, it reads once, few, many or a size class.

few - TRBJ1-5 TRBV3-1 CARFFRARGNQPQHF TGTGCCAGATTTTTCAGGGCTCGGGGCAATCAGCCCCAGCATTTT
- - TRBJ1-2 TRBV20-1 CSARDKSAALNGYTF TGCAGTGCTAGAGATAAGTCCGCGGCACTGAATGGCTACACCTTC
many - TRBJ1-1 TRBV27 CASSLTPPGPMNTEAFF TGTGCCAGCAGTTTAACCCCACCGGGACCCATGAACACTGAAGCTTTCTTT
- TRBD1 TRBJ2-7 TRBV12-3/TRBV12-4 CASSVGTGVLEQYF TGTGCCAGCAGCGTCGGGACAGGGGTGCTCGAGCAGTACTTC
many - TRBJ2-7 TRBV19 CASSVQPADEQYF TGTGCCAGTAGTGTCCAGCCGGCCGACGAGCAGTACTTC
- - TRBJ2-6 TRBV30 CAWTRRTGANVLTF TGTGCCTGGACCCGAAGAACTGGGGCCAACGTCCTGACTTTC
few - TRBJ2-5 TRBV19 CASSMGWAGETQYF TGTGCCAGTAGTATGGGCTGGGCAGGGGAGACCCAGTACTTC
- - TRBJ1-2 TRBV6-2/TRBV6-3 CASSRSPRGSGYTF TGTGCCAGCAGTCGCAGTCCAAGGGGATCCGGCTACACCTTC
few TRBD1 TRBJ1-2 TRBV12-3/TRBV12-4 CASSRNAGTGYGYTF TGTGCCAGCAGCCGTAACGCCGGGACAGGGTATGGCTACACCTTC
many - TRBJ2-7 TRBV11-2 CASSLASRQYF TGTGCCAGCAGCTTAGCTTCCCGGCAGTACTTC
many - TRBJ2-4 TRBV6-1 CASSEWGRIAKNIQYF TGTGCCAGCAGTGAATGGGGCAGAATAGCCAAAAACATTCAGTACTTC
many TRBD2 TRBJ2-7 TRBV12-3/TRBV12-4 CASSKAGTNYEQYF TGTGCCAGCAGCAAGGCCGGGACTAACTACGAGCAGTACTTC
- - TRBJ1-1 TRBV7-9 CASSSLTSGFTEAFF TGTGCCAGCAGCTCACTTACTTCAGGGTTTACTGAAGCTTTCTTT
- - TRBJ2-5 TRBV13 CASSLTSELDSQYF TGTGCCAGCAGCTTAACTTCAGAACTAGATTCACAGTACTTC
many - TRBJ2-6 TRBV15 CATSRTEGTGIYSGANVLTF TGTGCCACCAGCAGGACAGAGGGGACGGGAATTTACTCTGGGGCCAACGTCCTGACTTTC
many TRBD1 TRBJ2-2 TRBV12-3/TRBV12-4 CASSRQGNTGELFF TGTGCCAGCAGCCGACAGGGGAACACCGGGGAGCTGTTTTTT
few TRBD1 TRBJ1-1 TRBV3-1 CASSQGQGWGTEAFF TGTGCCAGCAGCCAAGGACAGGGTTGGGGGACTGAAGCTTTCTTT
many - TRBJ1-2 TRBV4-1 CASSQEGDSATYGYTF TGCGCCAGCAGCCAAGAGGGTGACAGTGCGACCTATGGCTACACCTTC
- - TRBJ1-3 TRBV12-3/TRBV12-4 CASSLSHAIYF TGTGCCAGCAGTTTATCGCACGCCATATATTTT
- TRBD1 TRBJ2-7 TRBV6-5 CASSYSFAGQDYEQYF TGTGCCAGCAGTTACTCTTTCGCGGGACAGGACTACGAGCAGTACTTC
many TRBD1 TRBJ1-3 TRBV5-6 CASSFGTGGNTIYF TGTGCCAGCAGCTTCGGGACAGGCGGAAACACCATATATTTT
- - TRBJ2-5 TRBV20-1 CSAARETQYF TGCAGTGCAGCTCGAGAGACCCAGTACTTC
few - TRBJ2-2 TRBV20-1 CSAPAQGIDTGELFF TGCAGTGCCCCAGCCCAGGGGATTGACACCGGGGAGCTGTTTTTT
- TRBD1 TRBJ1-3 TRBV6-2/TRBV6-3 CASSYLIRTGLSSGNTIYF TGTGCCAGCAGTTACTTGATACGGACAGGCCTTAGCTCTGGAAACACCATATATTTT
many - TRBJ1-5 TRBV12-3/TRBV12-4 CASDKTQGSNQPQHF TGTGCCAGTGACAAAACCCAGGGGAGCAATCAGCCCCAGCATTTT
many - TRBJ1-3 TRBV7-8 CASSFGTSGRYSGNTIYF TGTGCCAGCAGCTTCGGGACCTCGGGACGTTACTCTGGAAACACCATATATTTT
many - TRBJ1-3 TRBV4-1 CASSQDTGDGNTIYF TGCGCCAGCAGCCAAGATACCGGGGACGGAAACACCATATATTTT
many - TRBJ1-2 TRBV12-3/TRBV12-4 CASTISLGFGYTF TGTGCCAGCACCATTTCCTTAGGCTTTGGCTACACCTTC
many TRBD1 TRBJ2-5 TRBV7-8 CASSLGDRETQYF TGTGCCAGCAGCTTAGGGGACAGAGAGACCCAGTACTTC
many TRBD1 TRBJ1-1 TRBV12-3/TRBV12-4 CASRLGQGFRRAEAFF TGTGCCAGCAGACTTGGACAGGGGTTCCGTCGGGCTGAAGCTTTCTTT
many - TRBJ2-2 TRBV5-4 CASSLGGSPGELFF TGTGCCAGCAGCTTGGGAGGCAGTCCCGGGGAGCTGTTTTTT